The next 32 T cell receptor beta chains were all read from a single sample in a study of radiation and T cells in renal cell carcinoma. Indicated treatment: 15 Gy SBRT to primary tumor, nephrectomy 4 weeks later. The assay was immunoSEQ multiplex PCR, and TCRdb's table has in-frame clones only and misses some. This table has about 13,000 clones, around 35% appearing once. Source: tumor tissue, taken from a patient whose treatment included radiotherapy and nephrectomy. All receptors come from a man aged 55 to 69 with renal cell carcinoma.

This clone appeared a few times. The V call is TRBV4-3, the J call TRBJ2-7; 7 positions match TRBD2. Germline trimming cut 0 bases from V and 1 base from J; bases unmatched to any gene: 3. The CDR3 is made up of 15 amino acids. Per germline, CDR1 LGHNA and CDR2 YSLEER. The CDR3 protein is CASSQDWGGSYEQYF. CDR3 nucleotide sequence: TGCGCCAGCAGCCAAGATTGGGGGGGATCCTACGAGCAGTACTTC.

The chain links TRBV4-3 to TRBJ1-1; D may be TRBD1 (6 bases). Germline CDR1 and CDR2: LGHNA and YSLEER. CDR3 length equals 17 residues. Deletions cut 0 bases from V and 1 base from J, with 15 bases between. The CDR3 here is CASSQDGAGHKNTEAFF. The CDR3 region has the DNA TGCGCCAGCAGCCAAGATGGTGCGGGACATAAGAACACTGAAGCTTTCTTT.

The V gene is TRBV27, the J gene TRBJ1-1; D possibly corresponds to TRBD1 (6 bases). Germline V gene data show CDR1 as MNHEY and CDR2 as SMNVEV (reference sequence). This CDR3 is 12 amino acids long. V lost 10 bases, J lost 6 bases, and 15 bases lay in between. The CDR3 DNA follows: TGTGCCACCCGAGAGGCAGGGGCTGAAGCTTTCTTT. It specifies CATREAGAEAFF.

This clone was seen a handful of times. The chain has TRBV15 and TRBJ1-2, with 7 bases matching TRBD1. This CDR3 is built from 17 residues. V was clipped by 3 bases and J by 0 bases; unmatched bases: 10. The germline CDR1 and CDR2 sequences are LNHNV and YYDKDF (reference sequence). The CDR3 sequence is CATSRKKGTVANYGYTF. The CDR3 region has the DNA TGTGCCACCAGCAGGAAAAAAGGGACAGTAGCTAACTATGGCTACACCTTC. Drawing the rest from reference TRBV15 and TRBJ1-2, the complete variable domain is DAMVIQNPRYQVTQFGKPVTLSCSQTLNHNVMYWYQQKSSQAPKLLFHYYDKDFNNEADTPDNFQSRRPNTSFCFLDIRSPGLGDTAMYLCATSRKKGTVANYGYTFGSGTRLTVV.

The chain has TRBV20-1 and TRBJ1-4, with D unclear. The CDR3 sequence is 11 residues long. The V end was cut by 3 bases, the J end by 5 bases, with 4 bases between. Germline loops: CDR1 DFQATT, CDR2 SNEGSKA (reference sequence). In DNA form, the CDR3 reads TGCAGTGCTAGGTCGAATGAAAAACTGTTTTTT. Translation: CSARSNEKLFF.

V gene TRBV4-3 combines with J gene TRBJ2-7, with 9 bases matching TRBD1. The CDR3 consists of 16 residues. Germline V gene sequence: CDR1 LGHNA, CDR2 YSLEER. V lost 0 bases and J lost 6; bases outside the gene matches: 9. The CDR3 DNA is TGCGCCAGCAGCCAAGATGTACAGGGGGCTCTTGGCGAGCAGTACTTC. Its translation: CASSQDVQGALGEQYF.

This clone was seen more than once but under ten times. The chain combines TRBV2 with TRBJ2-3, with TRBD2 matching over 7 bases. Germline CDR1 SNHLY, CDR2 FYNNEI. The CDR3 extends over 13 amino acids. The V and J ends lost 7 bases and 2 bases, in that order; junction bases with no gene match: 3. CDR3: CASTSGYTDTQYF. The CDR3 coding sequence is TGTGCCAGCACTAGCGGTTACACAGATACGCAGTATTTT.

In nucleotides, the CDR3 is TGCGCCAGCAGCCAAGAAGCAACAGGGGAAACTGAAGCTTTCTTT. Translation: CASSQEATGETEAFF. This chain uses TRBV4-1 with TRBJ1-1; 7 positions match TRBD1. Germline-derived CDR1 and CDR2 are MGHRA and YSYEKL. The CDR3 runs to 15 residues. V shed 0 bases, J shed 5 bases, and the junction held 6 bases outside the gene matches.

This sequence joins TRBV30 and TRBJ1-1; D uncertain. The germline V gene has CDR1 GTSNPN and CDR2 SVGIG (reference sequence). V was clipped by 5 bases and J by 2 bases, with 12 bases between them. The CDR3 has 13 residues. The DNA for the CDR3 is TGTGCCTGGGAACAGAGCAGCAACACTGAAGCTTTCTTT. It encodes CAWEQSSNTEAFF.

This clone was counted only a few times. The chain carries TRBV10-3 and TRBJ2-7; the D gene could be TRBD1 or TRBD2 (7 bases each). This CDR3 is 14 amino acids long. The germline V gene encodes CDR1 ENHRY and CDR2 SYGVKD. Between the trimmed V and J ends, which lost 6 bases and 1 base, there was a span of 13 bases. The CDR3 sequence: CAIRAGGGSYEQYV. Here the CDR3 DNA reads TGTGCCATCAGAGCAGGGGGGGGTTCCTACGAGCAGTACGTC.

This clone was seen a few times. The chain's CDR3 is CATSKTGKSYEQYF. Here the CDR3 DNA reads TGTGCCACCAGCAAGACAGGGAAATCCTACGAGCAGTACTTC. The chain has TRBV15 and TRBJ2-7, with 7 bases that match TRBD1. The CDR3 spans 14 residues. J gave up 1 base and V 4 bases, and 4 bases lay outside the gene matches. The V gene's germline CDR1 is LNHNV and CDR2 YYDKDF (reference sequence). Combining the CDR3 with reference TRBV15 and TRBJ2-7 gives the whole variable domain DAMVIQNPRYQVTQFGKPVTLSCSQTLNHNVMYWYQQKSSQAPKLLFHYYDKDFNNEADTPDNFQSRRPNTSFCFLDIRSPGLGDTAMYLCATSKTGKSYEQYFGPGTRLTVT.

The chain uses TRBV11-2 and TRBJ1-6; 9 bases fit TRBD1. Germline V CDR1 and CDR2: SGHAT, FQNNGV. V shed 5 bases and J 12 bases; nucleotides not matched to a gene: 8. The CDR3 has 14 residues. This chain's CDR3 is CASSQPGQGQPLHF. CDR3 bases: TGTGCCAGCAGCCAACCGGGACAGGGCCAACCCCTCCACTTT.

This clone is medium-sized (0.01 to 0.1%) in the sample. The CDR3 DNA is TGTGCCAGCAGTAGTCGACAGGGACTAAACGAGCAGTACGTC. Translating gives CASSSRQGLNEQYV. The J gene is TRBJ2-7, the V gene TRBV6-1; D is perhaps TRBD1 or TRBD2 (7 bases each). The CDR3 loop spans 14 amino acids. Trimming removed 5 bases at V and 5 bases at J, with 16 bases between. Germline values: CDR1 MNHNS, CDR2 SASEGT.

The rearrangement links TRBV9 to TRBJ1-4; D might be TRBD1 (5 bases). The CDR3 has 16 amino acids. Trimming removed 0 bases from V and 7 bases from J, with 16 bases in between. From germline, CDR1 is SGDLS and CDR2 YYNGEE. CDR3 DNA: TGTGCCAGCAGCGTAGCCGGGGGACGGACGAGTGAAAAACTGTTTTTT. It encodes CASSVAGGRTSEKLFF.

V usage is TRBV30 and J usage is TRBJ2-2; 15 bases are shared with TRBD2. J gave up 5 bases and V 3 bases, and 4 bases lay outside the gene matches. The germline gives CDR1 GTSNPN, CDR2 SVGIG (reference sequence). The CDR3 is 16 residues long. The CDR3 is CAWSGTSGRLTGELFF. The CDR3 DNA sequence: TGTGCCTGGAGCGGGACTAGCGGGAGGCTAACCGGGGAGCTGTTTTTT.

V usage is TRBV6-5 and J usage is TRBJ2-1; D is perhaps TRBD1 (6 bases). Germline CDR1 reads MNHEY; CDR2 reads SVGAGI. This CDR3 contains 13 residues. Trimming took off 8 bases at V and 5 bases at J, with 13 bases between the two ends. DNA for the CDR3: TGTGCCAGCGGCACAGGGCTGCACAATGAGCAGTTCTTC. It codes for CASGTGLHNEQFF.

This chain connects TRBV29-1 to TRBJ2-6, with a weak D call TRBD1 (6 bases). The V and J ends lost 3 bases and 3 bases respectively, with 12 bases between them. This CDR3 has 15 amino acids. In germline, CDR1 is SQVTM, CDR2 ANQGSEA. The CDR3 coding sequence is TGCAGCGTTGATGCCAGGGGCAGTGGGGCCAACGTCCTGACTTTC. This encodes CSVDARGSGANVLTF.

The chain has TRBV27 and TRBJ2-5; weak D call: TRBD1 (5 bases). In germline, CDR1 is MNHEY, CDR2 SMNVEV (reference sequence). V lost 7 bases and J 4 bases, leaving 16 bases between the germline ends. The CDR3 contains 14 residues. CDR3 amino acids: CASTPVGPGETQYF. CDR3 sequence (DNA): TGTGCCAGCACTCCCGTGGGGCCTGGAGAGACCCAGTACTTC.

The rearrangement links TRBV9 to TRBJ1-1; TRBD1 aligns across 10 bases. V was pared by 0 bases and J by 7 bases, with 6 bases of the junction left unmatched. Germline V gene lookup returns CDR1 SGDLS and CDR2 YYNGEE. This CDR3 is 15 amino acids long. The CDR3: CASSVDDRGRNEAFF. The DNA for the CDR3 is TGTGCCAGCAGCGTAGATGACAGGGGGCGGAATGAAGCTTTCTTT.

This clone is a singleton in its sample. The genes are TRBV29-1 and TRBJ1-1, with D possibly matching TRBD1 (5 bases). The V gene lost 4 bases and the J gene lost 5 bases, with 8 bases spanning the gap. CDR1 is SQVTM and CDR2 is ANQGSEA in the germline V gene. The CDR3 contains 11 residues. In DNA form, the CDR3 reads TGCAGCGTTGGATGGGGGACTGAAGCTTTCTTT. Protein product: CSVGWGTEAFF. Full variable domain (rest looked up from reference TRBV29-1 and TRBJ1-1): SAVISQKPSRDICQRGTSLTIQCQVDSQVTMMFWYRQQPGQSLTLIATANQGSEATYESGFVIDKFPISRPNLTFSTLTVSNMSPEDSSIYLCSVGWGTEAFFGQGTRLTVV.

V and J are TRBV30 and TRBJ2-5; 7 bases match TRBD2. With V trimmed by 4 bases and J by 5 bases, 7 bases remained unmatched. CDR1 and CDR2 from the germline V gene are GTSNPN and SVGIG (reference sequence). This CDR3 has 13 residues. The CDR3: CAWNGGSQETQYF. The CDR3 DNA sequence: TGTGCCTGGAACGGGGGGTCGCAGGAGACCCAGTACTTC.

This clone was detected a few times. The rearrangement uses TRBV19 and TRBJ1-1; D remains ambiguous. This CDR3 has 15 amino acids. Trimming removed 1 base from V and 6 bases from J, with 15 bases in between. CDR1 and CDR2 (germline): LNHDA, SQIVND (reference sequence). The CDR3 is CASSIAARALAEAFF. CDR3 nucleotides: TGTGCCAGTAGTATAGCGGCCCGGGCTTTGGCTGAAGCTTTCTTT.

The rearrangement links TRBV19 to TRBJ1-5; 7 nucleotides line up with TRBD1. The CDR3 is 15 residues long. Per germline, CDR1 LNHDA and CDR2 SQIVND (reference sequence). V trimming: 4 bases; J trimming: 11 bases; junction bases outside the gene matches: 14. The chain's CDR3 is CASSKTGTEDRTQHF. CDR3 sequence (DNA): TGTGCCAGTAGTAAAACCGGGACAGAAGACAGGACCCAGCATTTT.

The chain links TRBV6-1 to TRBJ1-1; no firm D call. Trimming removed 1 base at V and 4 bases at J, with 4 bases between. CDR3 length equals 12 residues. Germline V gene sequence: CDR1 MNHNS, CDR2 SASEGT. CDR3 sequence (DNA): TGTGCCAGCAGTGAAGACACCACTGAAGCTTTCTTT. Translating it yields CASSEDTTEAFF.

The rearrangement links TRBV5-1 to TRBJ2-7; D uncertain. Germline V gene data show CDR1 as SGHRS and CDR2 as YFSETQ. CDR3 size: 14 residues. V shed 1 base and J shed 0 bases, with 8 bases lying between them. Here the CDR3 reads CASSLHASSYEQYF. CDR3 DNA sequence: TGCGCCAGCAGCTTGCACGCGAGCTCCTACGAGCAGTACTTC. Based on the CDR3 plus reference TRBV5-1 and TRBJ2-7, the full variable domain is KAGVTQTPRYLIKTRGQQVTLSCSPISGHRSVSWYQQTPGQGLQFLFEYFSETQRNKGNFPGRFSGRQFSNSRSEMNVSTLELGDSALYLCASSLHASSYEQYFGPGTRLTVT.

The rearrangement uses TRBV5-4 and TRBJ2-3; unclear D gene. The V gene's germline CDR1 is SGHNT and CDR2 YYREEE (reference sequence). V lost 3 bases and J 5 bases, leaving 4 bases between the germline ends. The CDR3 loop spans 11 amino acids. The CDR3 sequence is CASSSEDTQYF. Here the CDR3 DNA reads TGTGCCAGCAGCTCCGAAGATACGCAGTATTTT.

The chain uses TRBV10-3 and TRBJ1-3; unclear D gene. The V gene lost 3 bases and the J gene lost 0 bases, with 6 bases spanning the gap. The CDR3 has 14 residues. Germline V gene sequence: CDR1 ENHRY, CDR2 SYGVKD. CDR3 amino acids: CAISDRGSGNTIYF. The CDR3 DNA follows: TGTGCCATCAGTGACCGGGGCTCTGGAAACACCATATATTTT.

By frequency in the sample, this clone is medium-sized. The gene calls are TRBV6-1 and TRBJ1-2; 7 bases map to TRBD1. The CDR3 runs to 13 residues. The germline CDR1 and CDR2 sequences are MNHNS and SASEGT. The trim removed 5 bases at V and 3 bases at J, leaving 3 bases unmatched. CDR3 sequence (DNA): TGTGCCAGCAGTAAAACAGGGGACTATGGCTACACCTTC. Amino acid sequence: CASSKTGDYGYTF.

Here the CDR3 DNA reads TGCGCCAGCAGCCAAGGGACAGGCACTGAAAAACTGTTTTTT. Its translation is CASSQGTGTEKLFF. This rearrangement joins TRBV4-3 to TRBJ1-4; 7 bases line up with TRBD1. This CDR3 region has 14 residues. CDR1 and CDR2 (germline): LGHNA, YSLEER. With 1 base clipped from V and 7 bases from J, the junction kept 3 bases outside the gene matches.

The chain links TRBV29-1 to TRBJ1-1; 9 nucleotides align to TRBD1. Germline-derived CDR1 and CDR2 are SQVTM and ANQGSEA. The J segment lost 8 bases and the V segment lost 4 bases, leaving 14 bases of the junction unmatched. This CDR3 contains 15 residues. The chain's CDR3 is CSVVGGNRGLAEAFF. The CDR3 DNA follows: TGCAGCGTTGTGGGGGGCAACAGGGGGCTTGCGGAAGCTTTCTTT. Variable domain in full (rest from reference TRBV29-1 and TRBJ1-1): SAVISQKPSRDICQRGTSLTIQCQVDSQVTMMFWYRQQPGQSLTLIATANQGSEATYESGFVIDKFPISRPNLTFSTLTVSNMSPEDSSIYLCSVVGGNRGLAEAFFGQGTRLTVV.

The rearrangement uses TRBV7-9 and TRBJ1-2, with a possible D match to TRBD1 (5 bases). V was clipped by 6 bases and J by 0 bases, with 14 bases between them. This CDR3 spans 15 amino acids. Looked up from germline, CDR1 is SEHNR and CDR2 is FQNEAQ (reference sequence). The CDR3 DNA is TGTGCCAGCAGGGGGAAGGGGCTCGCTAACTATGGCTACACCTTC. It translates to CASRGKGLANYGYTF. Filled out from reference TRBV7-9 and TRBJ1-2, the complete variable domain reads DTGVSQNPRHKITKRGQNVTFRCDPISEHNRLYWYRQTLGQGPEFLTYFQNEAQLEKSRLLSDRFSAERPKGSFSTLEIQRTEQGDSAMYLCASRGKGLANYGYTFGSGTRLTVV.

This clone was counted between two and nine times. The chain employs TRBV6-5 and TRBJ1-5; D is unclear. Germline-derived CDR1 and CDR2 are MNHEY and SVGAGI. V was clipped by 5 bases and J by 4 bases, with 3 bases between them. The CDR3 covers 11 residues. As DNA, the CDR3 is TGTGCCAGCAGTCAGAATCAGCCCCAGCATTTT. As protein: CASSQNQPQHF.